This entry lists 27 T cell receptor beta chains sequenced from one sample in a study of CD8 T cells in Susac syndrome. The RNA, about 0.5 to 1 ug, was put through reverse transcription using random hexamers. TCRdb reanalysed the immunoSEQ multiplex PCR reads using MiXCR and keeps one entry per CDR3 protein. The profile shows 160,000 or so distinct CDR3 sequences, 80% to 95% of them singletons. The sequenced material came from CD4+ T cells from PBMCs. The receptors shown here come from a human donor in good health.

The table lists this clonotype with a count of one. The genes are TRBV12-5 and TRBJ1-2; weak D call: TRBD1 (5 bases). This CDR3 region has 13 residues. In germline, CDR1 is LGHNT, CDR2 FRNRAP. V shed 1 base and J shed 8 bases, with 11 bases lying between them. In DNA, the CDR3 is TGTGCTAGTGGTTTGGCGCAGGCAGGGGGCTACACCTTC. Residues: CASGLAQAGGYTF.

The genes are TRBV20-1 and TRBJ1-3; D might be TRBD1 (5 bases). Trimming removed 5 bases at V and 0 bases at J, with 17 bases between. Germline V gene data show CDR1 as DFQATT and CDR2 as SNEGSKA (reference sequence). This CDR3 has 16 residues. CDR3: CSARPPGRNSGNTIYF. For the CDR3, the DNA is TGCAGTGCTCGCCCACCGGGACGGAACTCTGGAAACACCATATATTTT.

V is TRBV5-1 and J is TRBJ2-5; the match to TRBD1 covers 7 bases. This CDR3 is 15 amino acids long. Germline trimming cut 5 bases from V and 5 bases from J; bases unmatched to any gene: 12. Germline CDR1 SGHRS, CDR2 YFSETQ. The CDR3 region is CASRVGTAGWETQYF. The CDR3, as DNA: TGCGCCAGCAGGGTGGGGACAGCCGGTTGGGAGACCCAGTACTTC.

The chain carries TRBV30 and TRBJ2-5, with 7 bases fitting TRBD1. Germline V CDR1 and CDR2: GTSNPN, SVGIG (reference sequence). This CDR3 is built from 15 residues. V lost 0 bases and J lost 7; bases outside the gene matches: 11. In DNA, the CDR3 is TGTGCCTGGAGTGTAGAGGGGGCCGGTTTAGCGACCCAGTACTTC. Translated: CAWSVEGAGLATQYF. The full variable domain, with the rest looked up from reference TRBV30 and TRBJ2-5, is SQTIHQWPATLVQPVGSPLSLECTVEGTSNPNLYWYRQAAGRGLQLLFYSVGIGQISSEVPQNLSASRPQDRQFILSSKKLLLSDSGFYLCAWSVEGAGLATQYFGPGTRLLVL.

The V gene is TRBV4-2, the J gene TRBJ2-5; D is uncertain. The CDR3 is 14 amino acids. The germline V gene has CDR1 LGHNA and CDR2 YNFKEQ. Trimming pared 0 bases from V and 1 base from J, leaving 6 bases between. The DNA for the CDR3 is TGTGCCAGCAGCCAAGATCGGCTCCAAGAGACCCAGTACTTC. Protein: CASSQDRLQETQYF.

The rearrangement joins TRBV5-1 to TRBJ1-1, with a possible D match to TRBD1 (5 bases). Trimming took 7 bases from V and 0 from J, leaving 13 bases between them. CDR1 and CDR2 (germline): SGHRS, YFSETQ. The CDR3 loop spans 14 amino acids. In DNA form, the CDR3 reads TGCGCCAGCTTTTTGGGGCCAATGAACACTGAAGCTTTCTTT. This gives the protein CASFLGPMNTEAFF.

The genes are TRBV20-1 and TRBJ2-7; TRBD2 is a possible D gene (6 bases). CDR3 length: 15 amino acids. V was cut by 1 base and J by 3 bases, with 16 bases left in between. Per germline, CDR1 DFQATT and CDR2 SNEGSKA (reference sequence). The chain's CDR3 is CSARVLGGLDYEQYF. The CDR3 bases are TGCAGTGCTAGAGTTCTGGGGGGTCTGGACTACGAGCAGTACTTC.

This sequence joins TRBV7-8 and TRBJ2-1; D possibly uses TRBD1 or TRBD2 (5 bases each). CDR1 SGHVS and CDR2 FQNEAQ come from the germline V gene. This CDR3 has 14 amino acids. V lost 0 bases and J 8 bases, leaving 11 bases between the germline ends. The CDR3 protein is CASSLAGVADEQFF. The CDR3 region has the DNA TGTGCCAGCAGCTTAGCGGGGGTGGCGGATGAGCAGTTCTTC.

The count of this clonotype is one. The rearrangement uses TRBV18 and TRBJ1-4, with D possibly matching TRBD1 (5 bases). This CDR3 region has 20 residues. Germline CDR1 is KGHSH and CDR2 is LQKENI. V gave up 3 bases and J gave up 8 bases, with 31 bases separating them. CDR3 in amino acids: CASSPTTAQGSSGGIEKLFF. The CDR3 nucleotides are TGTGCCAGCTCACCTACTACCGCCCAGGGATCTTCCGGGGGTATCGAAAAACTGTTTTTT.

The chain joins TRBV24-1 to TRBJ2-2, with D unclear. CDR3 length: 14 residues. From germline, CDR1 is KGHDR and CDR2 SFDVKD. V was cut by 4 bases and J by 6 bases, with 11 bases left in between. CDR3 sequence reads: CATSEGLLSGELFF. The DNA of the CDR3 is TGTGCCACCAGTGAAGGGCTACTATCCGGGGAGCTGTTTTTT.

The chain couples TRBV3-1 to TRBJ2-7; 8 positions agree with TRBD1. CDR1 is LGHDT and CDR2 is YNNKEL in the germline V gene (reference sequence). V dropped 5 bases and J dropped 0; count of bases not matched to a gene: 12. CDR3 length: 17 residues. CDR3 sequence reads: CASSKTVTGGPSYEQYF. The CDR3 DNA is TGTGCCAGCAGCAAAACCGTTACAGGGGGACCCTCCTACGAGCAGTACTTC.

The J gene is TRBJ2-7, the V gene TRBV24-1; 9 nucleotides align to TRBD1. There are 15 residues in the CDR3. V lost 4 bases to trimming and J lost 5 bases; unmatched junction nucleotides: 8. Looked up from germline, CDR1 is KGHDR and CDR2 is SFDVKD. DNA for the CDR3: TGTGCCACCAGTGAGGGGACAGGGTCGACTGACGAGCAGTACTTC. Translation: CATSEGTGSTDEQYF.

The chain employs TRBV6-5 and TRBJ2-2; the match to TRBD1 covers 7 bases. The CDR3 contains 14 residues. Germline V gene data show CDR1 as MNHEY and CDR2 as SVGAGI. Unmatched junction bases numbered 5, after V lost 6 bases and J lost 4 bases. CDR3 nucleotides: TGTGCCAGCAGGGGGACAGCTGGCACCGGGGAGCTGTTTTTT. Protein: CASRGTAGTGELFF.

The V gene is TRBV3-1, the J gene TRBJ2-7; D is possibly TRBD1 or TRBD2 (5 bases each). Trimming took 4 bases from V and 3 from J, leaving 13 bases between them. The CDR3 extends over 14 amino acids. The germline V gene has CDR1 LGHDT and CDR2 YNNKEL (reference sequence). The CDR3 reads CASSLGGEGYEQYF. The CDR3 nucleotides are TGTGCCAGCAGCCTTGGGGGAGAGGGCTACGAGCAGTACTTC.

The J gene is TRBJ2-7, the V gene TRBV2; a possible D gene is TRBD1 (5 bases). V dropped 7 bases and J dropped 2 bases, with 9 bases sitting between them. The V gene's germline CDR1 is SNHLY and CDR2 FYNNEI. CDR3 length: 12 residues. The CDR3 sequence is CASIQDTYEQYF. In DNA, the CDR3 is TGTGCCAGCATTCAGGACACCTACGAGCAGTACTTC.

V and J are TRBV7-2 and TRBJ2-3, with D tentatively TRBD2 (6 bases). V was clipped by 4 bases and J by 1 base, with 15 bases between them. Germline-derived CDR1 and CDR2 are SGHTA and FQGNSA. This CDR3 contains 16 residues. The CDR3 is CASSSPPGLRTDTQYF. CDR3 bases: TGTGCCAGCAGCTCCCCACCGGGACTTCGCACAGATACGCAGTATTTT. Looking up the rest from reference TRBV7-2 and TRBJ2-3 gives the full variable domain: GAGVSQSPSNKVTEKGKDVELRCDPISGHTALYWYRQSLGQGLEFLIYFQGNSAPDKSGLPSDRFSAERTGGSVSTLTIQRTQQEDSAVYLCASSSPPGLRTDTQYFGPGTRLTVL.

This chain uses TRBV4-1 with TRBJ2-3; 8 nucleotides agree with TRBD2. The germline V gene encodes CDR1 MGHRA and CDR2 YSYEKL. The CDR3 contains 16 residues. V trimming: 4 bases; J trimming: 0 bases; junction bases outside the gene matches: 6. The CDR3 sequence is CASSPRLAPSTDTQYF. The DNA of the CDR3 is TGCGCCAGCAGCCCCCGACTAGCGCCTAGCACAGATACGCAGTATTTT.

The chain couples TRBV19 to TRBJ2-7; D gene uncertain. Germline assignment: CDR1 LNHDA and CDR2 SQIVND (reference sequence). V lost 1 base and J 6 bases, leaving 16 bases between the germline ends. CDR3 length: 15 amino acids. CDR3 sequence: CASSIVATNYGEQYF. CDR3 in DNA: TGTGCCAGTAGTATAGTGGCGACAAATTATGGCGAGCAGTACTTC. The full variable domain, its missing parts supplied by reference TRBV19 and TRBJ2-7, is DGGITQSPKYLFRKEGQNVTLSCEQNLNHDAMYWYRQDPGQGLRLIYYSQIVNDFQKGDIAEGYSVSREKKESFPLTVTSAQKNPTAFYLCASSIVATNYGEQYFGPGTRLTVT.

The chain employs TRBV5-5 and TRBJ2-1, with 9 bases aligning to TRBD1. The length of the CDR3 is 15 residues. Per germline, CDR1 SGHKS and CDR2 YYEKEE (reference sequence). V trimming: 4 bases; J trimming: 6 bases; junction bases outside the gene matches: 8. CDR3 bases: TGTGCCAGCAGCACATCCGGGACAGGGTCCAATGAGCAGTTCTTC. As protein: CASSTSGTGSNEQFF. Full variable domain (missing parts from reference TRBV5-5 and TRBJ2-1): DAGVTQSPTHLIKTRGQQVTLRCSPISGHKSVSWYQQVLGQGPQFIFQYYEKEERGRGNFPDRFSARQFPNYSSELNVNALLLGDSALYLCASSTSGTGSNEQFFGPGTRLTVL.

The rearrangement joins TRBV18 to TRBJ2-2, with TRBD2 matching over 7 bases. The germline gives CDR1 KGHSH, CDR2 LQKENI. The CDR3 loop spans 15 amino acids. V was pared by 2 bases and J by 4 bases, with 4 bases of the junction left unmatched. CDR3 region: CASSPGTTSTGELFF. In DNA form, the CDR3 reads TGTGCCAGCTCACCAGGGACTACTTCCACCGGGGAGCTGTTTTTT. Filled out from reference TRBV18 and TRBJ2-2, the complete variable domain reads NAGVMQNPRHLVRRRGQEARLRCSPMKGHSHVYWYRQLPEEGLKFMVYLQKENIIDESGMPKERFSAEFPKEGPSILRIQQVVRGDSAAYFCASSPGTTSTGELFFGEGSRLTVL.

This chain connects TRBV7-2 to TRBJ1-2, with 7 nucleotides matching TRBD1. The CDR3 loop spans 14 amino acids. Germline-derived CDR1 and CDR2 are SGHTA and FQGNSA. J was trimmed by 8 bases and V by 1 base; bases with no gene match: 7. The CDR3 DNA reads as TGTGCCAGCAGCTTAGTGTCCAGGGGGAACGGCTACACCTTC. It specifies CASSLVSRGNGYTF.

The rearrangement links TRBV5-1 to TRBJ2-6; D call uncertain. The CDR3 consists of 15 residues. Germline loops: CDR1 SGHRS, CDR2 YFSETQ. The V gene lost 1 base and the J gene lost 0 bases, with 5 bases spanning the gap. This CDR3 is CASSLTASGANVLTF. The CDR3 region has the DNA TGCGCCAGCAGCTTGACGGCCTCTGGGGCCAACGTCCTGACTTTC.

J is TRBJ1-4 and V is TRBV19; D is unclear. With 4 bases removed from V and 0 bases from J, the gap between germline ends came to 3 bases. The CDR3 is 13 amino acids. Germline V gene lookup returns CDR1 LNHDA and CDR2 SQIVND (reference sequence). CDR3 in amino acids: CASSTATNEKLFF. The CDR3 bases are TGTGCCAGTAGTACCGCAACTAATGAAAAACTGTTTTTT.

This chain connects TRBV3-1 to TRBJ2-5, with D possibly TRBD2 on 6 matching bases. CDR3 length: 15 amino acids. The V gene lost 8 bases and the J gene lost 5 bases, with 21 bases spanning the gap. The germline CDR1 and CDR2 sequences are LGHDT and YNNKEL (reference sequence). In DNA, the CDR3 is TGTGCCAGCGGTTATCGGCAGGAAGGAGGGGAGACCCAGTACTTC. Protein sequence: CASGYRQEGGETQYF.

The chain has TRBV5-4 and TRBJ2-5, with no clear D. From germline, CDR1 is SGHNT and CDR2 YYREEE (reference sequence). The CDR3 sequence is 15 residues long. Trimming cost V 0 bases and J 2 bases, with 11 bases left between them. Here the CDR3 reads CASSLVGSPQETQYF. The CDR3 DNA is TGTGCCAGCAGCTTGGTGGGTAGCCCTCAAGAGACCCAGTACTTC.

The chain employs TRBV5-6 and TRBJ2-5; a possible D gene is TRBD1 (7 bases). In germline, CDR1 is SGHDT, CDR2 YYEEEE. V was trimmed by 5 bases and J by 6 bases, leaving 17 bases between them. This CDR3 is 14 amino acids long. The CDR3 region is CASSSDAGGKTQYF. CDR3 DNA: TGTGCCAGCAGTTCGGACGCAGGGGGGAAGACCCAGTACTTC.

V gene TRBV27 combines with J gene TRBJ1-1; 7 nucleotides match TRBD1. The CDR3 has 19 amino acids. Trimming cost V 3 bases and J 1 base; bases outside gene matches: 17. Germline V CDR1 and CDR2: MNHEY, SMNVEV (reference sequence). CDR3 coding DNA: TGTGCCAGCAGTTTCGTGCGTATTTGGGACAGCCAAGAGAACACTGAAGCTTTCTTT. It translates to CASSFVRIWDSQENTEAFF.